The rows below give T cell receptor beta chains drawn from one sample of a study of T cells after yellow fever vaccination. TCRdb passed the 5' RACE reads through MiXCR, listing each CDR3 protein once. The top ten clones hold 15% to 20% of a sample with hundreds of thousands of distinct CDR3 sequences, about 17% of them seen once. The sample was PBMCs, taken before the yellow fever booster vaccination. Every receptor here comes from a man aged 18 to 29 who received the YFV17D yellow fever vaccine. The CDR3 runs from the conserved cysteine through the conserved F or W. The D gene is left open where the match is weak. The size entry is marked missing in some rows and otherwise reads once, few, many or a size class.

CDR3 protein: CASSLHGGVNTGELFF
CDR3 DNA: TGTGCCAGCAGCTTACACGGCGGGGTGAACACCGGGGAGCTGTTTTTT
clone size: many
J gene: TRBJ2-2
D gene: NA
V gene: TRBV7-2

CDR3 protein: CASSLEGPGASNYGYTF
CDR3 DNA: TGTGCCAGCAGCTTAGAAGGGCCAGGGGCCTCTAACTATGGCTACACCTTC
clone size: many
J gene: TRBJ1-2
D gene: NA
V gene: TRBV7-2

CDR3 protein: CASSLTPGAKLRGYTF
CDR3 DNA: TGTGCCAGCAGCTTAACGCCGGGGGCAAAATTGCGTGGCTACACCTTC
clone size: NA
J gene: TRBJ1-2
D gene: NA
V gene: TRBV7-2

CDR3 protein: CASSQEGRGGYGYTF
CDR3 DNA: TGTGCCAGCAGCCAAGAAGGTAGAGGAGGCTATGGCTACACCTTC
clone size: NA
J gene: TRBJ1-2
D gene: NA
V gene: TRBV14

CDR3 protein: CASSTQGVNEQFF
CDR3 DNA: TGTGCCAGTAGCACGCAAGGGGTCAATGAGCAGTTCTTC
clone size: few
J gene: TRBJ2-1
D gene: NA
V gene: TRBV19

CDR3 protein: CASSGTAPQPQHF
CDR3 DNA: TGTGCCAGCAGCGGGACAGCACCTCAGCCCCAGCATTTT
clone size: few
J gene: TRBJ1-5
D gene: TRBD1
V gene: TRBV7-2

CDR3 protein: CASSESARGDTYNEQFF
CDR3 DNA: TGCGCCAGCAGTGAGTCAGCGCGGGGGGATACCTACAATGAGCAGTTCTTC
clone size: NA
J gene: TRBJ2-1
D gene: TRBD2
V gene: TRBV10-1

CDR3 protein: CASSSRRTADNEKLFF
CDR3 DNA: TGTGCCAGCAGCAGCCGAAGGACAGCTGATAATGAAAAACTGTTTTTT
clone size: NA
J gene: TRBJ1-4
D gene: NA
V gene: TRBV6-5

CDR3 protein: CATSTTRLGGMDTEAFF
CDR3 DNA: TGTGCCACCAGCACTACCCGTTTGGGCGGAATGGACACTGAAGCTTTCTTT
clone size: NA
J gene: TRBJ1-1
D gene: NA
V gene: TRBV15

CDR3 protein: CASSQHWTGHSYEQYF
CDR3 DNA: TGCGCCAGCAGCCAACATTGGACAGGCCACTCCTACGAGCAGTACTTC
clone size: few
J gene: TRBJ2-7
D gene: TRBD1
V gene: TRBV4-3

CDR3 protein: CSASRAIGELFF
CDR3 DNA: TGCAGTGCTAGTCGGGCAATCGGGGAGCTGTTTTTT
clone size: NA
J gene: TRBJ2-2
D gene: NA
V gene: TRBV20-1

CDR3 protein: CASSLVLGADTQYF
CDR3 DNA: TGTGCCAGCAGTTTAGTTCTAGGGGCAGATACGCAGTATTTT
clone size: few
J gene: TRBJ2-3
D gene: NA
V gene: TRBV12-3/TRBV12-4

CDR3 protein: CSVLRGPGGNIQYF
CDR3 DNA: TGCAGCGTTCTGCGGGGGCCAGGGGGAAACATTCAGTACTTC
clone size: many
J gene: TRBJ2-4
D gene: NA
V gene: TRBV29-1

CDR3 protein: CAISESMGDRGRNEQFF
CDR3 DNA: TGTGCCATCAGTGAGTCTATGGGAGACAGAGGCCGCAATGAGCAGTTCTTC
clone size: few
J gene: TRBJ2-1
D gene: NA
V gene: TRBV10-3

CDR3 protein: CASRATGEKLFF
CDR3 DNA: TGTGCCAGCAGGGCGACTGGTGAAAAACTGTTTTTT
clone size: few
J gene: TRBJ1-4
D gene: NA
V gene: TRBV27

CDR3 protein: CASSWDPGAFNTQYF
CDR3 DNA: TGTGCCAGCAGTTGGGACCCGGGTGCATTCAATACGCAGTATTTT
clone size: NA
J gene: TRBJ2-3
D gene: NA
V gene: TRBV12-3/TRBV12-4